These 23 T cell receptor beta chains share one sample of origin, sequenced in a study of cytomegalovirus exposure and HLA in healthy donors. PCR was performed using 60 Vbeta and 13 Jbeta primers. Profiled with immunoSEQ multiplex PCR; TCRdb holds only in-frame clones, not every one. The sample table includes roughly 71,000 clones. The sample taken for sequencing was PBMCs. The receptors shown here come from a middle-aged woman in good health and CMV-seropositive.

The CDR3 region has the DNA TGTGCCAGCAGGAGGGATTCCTATAATTCACCCCTCCACTTT. Translation: CASRRDSYNSPLHF. The chain joins TRBV2 to TRBJ1-6; D is unresolved. Trimming removed 6 bases from V and 1 base from J, with 7 bases in between. Germline V CDR1 and CDR2: SNHLY, FYNNEI. The CDR3 is made up of 14 amino acids.

J is TRBJ1-1 and V is TRBV7-2; D possibly corresponds to TRBD1 (6 bases). The length of the CDR3 is 15 residues. Germline V CDR1 and CDR2: SGHTA, FQGNSA. Between the trimmed V and J ends, which lost 0 bases and 5 bases, there was a span of 13 bases. CDR3 region: CASSLAGGGQTEAFF. Here the CDR3 DNA reads TGTGCCAGCAGCTTAGCGGGCGGGGGGCAGACTGAAGCTTTCTTT.

V gene TRBV5-6 combines with J gene TRBJ2-1; D unresolved. The germline V gene has CDR1 SGHDT and CDR2 YYEEEE. The CDR3 runs to 14 residues. V was cut by 0 bases and J by 7 bases, with 11 bases left in between. The CDR3 region is CASSLGNAVNEQFF. The CDR3 nucleotides are TGTGCCAGCAGCTTGGGGAACGCGGTAAATGAGCAGTTCTTC.

The chain uses TRBV7-3 and TRBJ2-3; 8 bases map to TRBD1. V lost 4 bases and J lost 1; bases outside the gene matches: 4. Per the germline V gene, CDR1 is SGHTA and CDR2 is FQGTGA. There are 15 residues in the CDR3. CDR3 sequence (DNA): TGTGCCAGCAGCTCGCAGGGGGCCCGCACAGATACGCAGTATTTT. This codes for CASSSQGARTDTQYF.

With respect to this clone: At one boundary the junction diverges from the germline segment, which might be a read error. The rearrangement uses TRBV27 and TRBJ2-2, with 7 bases lining up with TRBD2. In germline, CDR1 is MNHEY, CDR2 SMNVEV (reference sequence). This CDR3 contains 18 residues. In nucleotides, the CDR3 is TGTGCCAGCAGAGATGGCCTAGCGGATTACACGAACACCGGGGGGCTGTTTTTT. Translation gives CASRDGLADYTNTGGLFF.

The CDR3 sequence: CASSSNRAGGRVDTQYF. CDR3 bases: TGCGCCAGCAGCAGTAACAGAGCGGGAGGGAGGGTGGATACGCAGTATTTT. The gene calls are TRBV5-1 and TRBJ2-3; TRBD2 matches at 10 bases. The trim removed 4 bases at V and 6 bases at J, leaving 14 bases unmatched. The CDR3 runs 17 residues. In germline, CDR1 is SGHRS, CDR2 YFSETQ.

The rearrangement joins TRBV11-1 to TRBJ1-1, with D possibly matching TRBD1 (6 bases). The CDR3 consists of 12 residues. Per germline, CDR1 SGHAT and CDR2 FQDESV (reference sequence). V lost 5 bases to trimming and J lost 5 bases, with 9 bases between them. The CDR3 loop reads CASSPGETEAFF. In DNA, the CDR3 is TGTGCCAGCAGCCCAGGGGAGACTGAAGCTTTCTTT.

This chain connects TRBV6-1 to TRBJ2-1; D might be TRBD2 (6 bases). V lost 5 bases and J 7 bases, leaving 15 bases between the germline ends. CDR1 is MNHNS and CDR2 is SASEGT in the germline V gene. The CDR3 covers 14 residues. The CDR3 DNA sequence: TGTGCCAGCAGTACTAGCCACGTTTGGAATGAGCAGTTCTTC. Protein: CASSTSHVWNEQFF.

This chain connects TRBV5-4 to TRBJ1-2; D call uncertain. CDR3 length: 15 amino acids. Germline V lookup: CDR1 SGHNT, CDR2 YYREEE (reference sequence). V was clipped by 6 bases and J by 5 bases, with 20 bases between them. The CDR3 loop reads CASTGGSPKWYGYTF. The CDR3 nucleotides are TGTGCCAGCACTGGAGGAAGTCCCAAATGGTATGGCTACACCTTC.

Notes on this clone: At one boundary the junction diverges from the germline segment, which might be a read error. CDR3 in DNA: TGTGCTAGCAGCCCCTCAGGCGAGTCCTACAATGAGCAGTTCTTC. Protein product: CASSPSGESYNEQFF. The J gene is TRBJ2-1, the V gene TRBV7-7, with D unclear. This CDR3 is 15 amino acids long. CDR1 is SSHAT and CDR2 is FNYEAQ in the germline V gene (reference sequence).

The rearrangement joins TRBV7-9 to TRBJ2-1; a possible D gene is TRBD2 (7 bases). The V gene lost 5 bases and the J gene lost 2 bases, with 16 bases spanning the gap. This CDR3 contains 16 residues. Germline V gives CDR1 SEHNR, CDR2 FQNEAQ (reference sequence). Here the CDR3 reads CASSLSGTWPYNEQFF. The DNA for the CDR3 is TGTGCCAGCAGCCTCAGCGGGACATGGCCCTACAATGAGCAGTTCTTC.

V and J are TRBV18 and TRBJ2-3; TRBD2 matches 10 bases. Trimming at V came to 3 bases and at J to 5 bases, leaving 8 bases not matched to a gene. The CDR3 is made up of 16 amino acids. Germline V CDR1 and CDR2: KGHSH, LQKENI. The CDR3 reads CASSPETVAGGDTQYF. The CDR3 nucleotides read TGTGCCAGCTCACCCGAAACCGTAGCGGGGGGAGATACGCAGTATTTT.

The chain joins TRBV6-5 to TRBJ2-3, with no clear D. CDR1 and CDR2 (germline): MNHEY, SVGAGI. The V and J ends lost 8 bases and 1 base respectively, with 13 bases between them. This CDR3 contains 14 residues. This CDR3 reads CASGRGEGTDTQYF. CDR3 coding DNA: TGTGCCAGCGGCCGAGGCGAGGGCACAGATACGCAGTATTTT.

The chain links TRBV18 to TRBJ2-7, with 12 positions matching TRBD1. The CDR3 totals 14 residues. CDR1 is KGHSH, CDR2 LQKENI, per germline. V lost 4 bases to trimming and J lost 5 bases; unmatched junction nucleotides: 3. CDR3 residues: CASSRGQGADEQYF. CDR3 in DNA: TGTGCCAGCTCACGGGGACAGGGGGCCGACGAGCAGTACTTC. The whole variable domain, remainder taken from reference TRBV18 and TRBJ2-7, is NAGVMQNPRHLVRRRGQEARLRCSPMKGHSHVYWYRQLPEEGLKFMVYLQKENIIDESGMPKERFSAEFPKEGPSILRIQQVVRGDSAAYFCASSRGQGADEQYFGPGTRLTVT.

The rearrangement joins TRBV7-6 to TRBJ1-2; 7 bases map to TRBD1. CDR1 is SGHVS, CDR2 FNYEAQ, per germline. With V trimmed by 5 bases and J by 2 bases, 17 bases remained unmatched. This CDR3 is built from 18 residues. The CDR3 is CASSPDLWLEDRNYGYTF. The DNA for the CDR3 is TGTGCCAGCAGCCCTGATCTTTGGCTAGAGGACAGGAACTATGGCTACACCTTC.

The chain joins TRBV5-1 to TRBJ1-1; 8 bases align to TRBD1. Per germline, CDR1 SGHRS and CDR2 YFSETQ. The CDR3 is 13 amino acids. Germline trimming cut 4 bases from V and 5 bases from J; bases unmatched to any gene: 4. Written as DNA, the CDR3 is TGCGCCAGCAGCAAAGACAGGGGTACTGAAGCTTTCTTT. Its protein is CASSKDRGTEAFF.

V gene TRBV5-5 combines with J gene TRBJ2-1; the D gene is possibly TRBD1 (5 bases). Trimming took off 5 bases at V and 10 bases at J, with 13 bases between the two ends. This CDR3 is built from 12 residues. Germline lookup yields CDR1 SGHKS and CDR2 YYEKEE (reference sequence). Here the CDR3 reads CASSFSQGEQFF. In DNA form, the CDR3 reads TGTGCCAGCAGTTTCTCTCAGGGAGAGCAGTTCTTC. The full variable domain, rest sourced from reference TRBV5-5 and TRBJ2-1, is DAGVTQSPTHLIKTRGQQVTLRCSPISGHKSVSWYQQVLGQGPQFIFQYYEKEERGRGNFPDRFSARQFPNYSSELNVNALLLGDSALYLCASSFSQGEQFFGPGTRLTVL.

The rearrangement uses TRBV10-3 and TRBJ2-3, with D possibly TRBD1 on 6 matching bases. This CDR3 spans 14 amino acids. In germline, CDR1 is ENHRY, CDR2 SYGVKD. The V end lost 6 bases, the J end lost 0 bases, and 10 bases lay between the germline ends. CDR3 amino acids: CAIRDSISTDTQYF. The CDR3 DNA sequence: TGTGCCATCAGGGACAGTATAAGCACAGATACGCAGTATTTT.

The V gene is TRBV6-4, the J gene TRBJ2-1; 8 bases are shared with TRBD2. V was clipped by 6 bases and J by 8 bases; unmatched bases: 12. Germline-derived CDR1 and CDR2 are MRHNA and SNTAGT. This CDR3 region has 15 residues. CDR3 coding DNA: TGTGCCAGCAGCTCGGGACTAGGAGCTGGGGATGAGCAGTTCTTC. Translation gives CASSSGLGAGDEQFF.

The chain has TRBV6-5 and TRBJ2-3, with D maybe TRBD2 (6 bases). The V gene's germline CDR1 is MNHEY and CDR2 SVGAGI. This CDR3 has 13 residues. V was trimmed by 9 bases and J by 0 bases, leaving 10 bases between them. The CDR3 loop reads CASIAASTDTQYF. CDR3 nucleotides: TGTGCCAGTATAGCGGCTAGCACAGATACGCAGTATTTT.

This chain joins TRBV5-4 and TRBJ1-1, with D hard to call. V was shortened by 2 bases and J by 4 bases, with 15 bases between the two germline ends. Germline V CDR1 and CDR2: SGHNT, YYREEE (reference sequence). The CDR3 runs to 15 residues. The CDR3 DNA reads as TGTGCCAGCAGCTTACAGACGCGGGGAGGCACTGAAGCTTTCTTT. Protein: CASSLQTRGGTEAFF.

The rearrangement uses TRBV7-2 and TRBJ1-4; 8 bases match TRBD1. The CDR3 length is 14 residues. Germline V gene sequence: CDR1 SGHTA, CDR2 FQGNSA. The trim removed 5 bases at V and 6 bases at J, leaving 5 bases unmatched. As DNA, the CDR3 is TGTGCCAGCAGCCCGGGACAGGCCTATGAAAAACTGTTTTTT. Translating gives CASSPGQAYEKLFF.

V is TRBV28 and J is TRBJ2-2; possible D gene TRBD2, 7 bases. CDR1 and CDR2 (germline): MDHEN, SYDVKM. With 3 bases removed from V and 3 bases from J, the gap between germline ends came to 8 bases. The CDR3 is 14 amino acids. The CDR3 region is CASSLGGHTGELFF. As DNA, the CDR3 is TGTGCCAGCAGTTTGGGGGGGCACACCGGGGAGCTGTTTTTT. Full variable domain (missing parts from reference TRBV28 and TRBJ2-2): DVKVTQSSRYLVKRTGEKVFLECVQDMDHENMFWYRQDPGLGLRLIYFSYDVKMKEKGDIPEGYSVSREKKERFSLILESASTNQTSMYLCASSLGGHTGELFFGEGSRLTVL.